The 31 T cell receptor beta chains reported below all come from one sample, sequenced in a study of regulatory T cells in long-lasting Graves disease. To make TCR beta libraries, researchers used iRepertoire HTBI primers and Arm-PCR of CDR3 regions. TCRdb reanalysed the multiplex PCR reads using MiXCR and keeps one entry per CDR3 protein. The table lists about 320,000 distinct CDR3 sequences, 18% of them singletons. Time point given: newly diagnosed GD, antithyroid drugs for less than 3 months. PBMC-extracted RNA yielded the TCR library. This sample comprised peripheral blood mononuclear cells (PBMCs), obtained at new diagnosis, from a patient treated with antithyroid drugs. The receptors were gathered from a female donor with Graves disease.

This chain joins TRBV12-5 and TRBJ2-7; D is undetermined. The CDR3 consists of 16 residues. The V end was cut by 5 bases, the J end by 3 bases, with 20 bases between. Germline V lookup: CDR1 LGHNT, CDR2 FRNRAP. Here the CDR3 DNA reads TGTGCTAGTGGTATTCCCTCAAGAGCCGGTGTCTACGAGCAGTACTTC. Protein: CASGIPSRAGVYEQYF.

This clonotype was detected a few times. V usage is TRBV6-1 and J usage is TRBJ1-5; D is perhaps TRBD1 (6 bases). Germline lookup yields CDR1 MNHNS and CDR2 SASEGT. The CDR3 spans 17 residues. Trimming stripped 6 bases from V and 0 bases from J, with 18 bases between. CDR3: CASRLDRSPYSNQPQHF. Here the CDR3 DNA reads TGTGCCAGCAGACTCGACAGGTCACCTTATAGCAATCAGCCCCAGCATTTT.

In this sample, this clonotype turned up many times. This chain connects TRBV2 to TRBJ2-7; no firm D call. Deletions cut 4 bases from V and 1 base from J, with 11 bases between. In germline, CDR1 is SNHLY, CDR2 FYNNEI. This CDR3 region has 14 residues. CDR3 nucleotides: TGTGCCAGCAGTGCCCAGGCTCTGTCCTACGAGCAGTACTTC. It translates to CASSAQALSYEQYF.

This clonotype was detected only a few times. This chain links TRBV15 with TRBJ2-3, with 7 nucleotides matching TRBD1. V lost 5 bases, J lost 5 bases, and 13 bases stayed unmatched. The CDR3 spans 16 residues. The V gene's germline CDR1 is LNHNV and CDR2 YYDKDF (reference sequence). The DNA of the CDR3 is TGTGCCACCAGCCTGCTAGGGCAGGGGGATGTAGATACGCAGTATTTT. Encoded protein: CATSLLGQGDVDTQYF.

This clonotype is labeled as medium-sized (0.01 to 0.1%). The chain is built from TRBV12-3 or TRBV12-4 and TRBJ1-2, with TRBD1 matching over 8 bases. Trimming cost V 5 bases and J 2 bases; bases outside gene matches: 1. The CDR3 sequence is 13 residues long. CDR3 in amino acids: CASSRQGNYGYTF. CDR3 in DNA: TGTGCCAGCAGTAGACAGGGGAACTATGGCTACACCTTC.

The chain joins TRBV18 to TRBJ2-2, with TRBD2 matching over 11 bases. The trim removed 3 bases at V and 2 bases at J, leaving 8 bases unmatched. Germline CDR1 KGHSH, CDR2 LQKENI. The CDR3 consists of 18 residues. This CDR3 reads CASSPSGLAEKNTGELFF. The CDR3 DNA is TGTGCCAGCTCACCTTCGGGACTAGCGGAAAAAAACACCGGGGAGCTGTTTTTT.

For this clonotype: A much larger clone lies a single base off, so this may be a read error. Given the absence of the conserved phenylalanine or tryptophan at the CDR3 end, a read error is likely. The rearrangement joins TRBV15 to TRBJ1-5, with D hard to call. In germline, CDR1 is LNHNV, CDR2 YYDKDF (reference sequence). This CDR3 has 15 amino acids. V was trimmed by 0 bases and J by 5 bases, leaving 11 bases between them. Here the CDR3 reads CATSRDEFSDQPQHL. The CDR3 DNA sequence: TGTGCCACCAGCAGAGATGAGTTTTCGGATCAGCCCCAGCATCTT.

At least ten counts were recorded for this clonotype. The chain couples TRBV2 to TRBJ2-1; TRBD2 is a possible D gene (5 bases). The CDR3 covers 17 residues. Deletions cut 5 bases from V and 5 bases from J, with 22 bases between. In germline, CDR1 is SNHLY, CDR2 FYNNEI. CDR3 amino acids: CASSNSPGISSHNEQFF. The CDR3 DNA reads as TGTGCCAGCAGTAACTCGCCGGGGATTTCTTCACACAATGAGCAGTTCTTC. The whole variable domain, filled in from reference TRBV2 and TRBJ2-1, reads EPEVTQTPSHQVTQMGQEVILRCVPISNHLYFYWYRQILGQKVEFLVSFYNNEISEKSEIFDDQFSVERPDGSNFTLKIRSTKLEDSAMYFCASSNSPGISSHNEQFFGPGTRLTVL.

The chain employs TRBV13 and TRBJ2-7; possibly TRBD1 for D (6 bases). Germline V gene lookup returns CDR1 PRHDT and CDR2 FYEKMQ (reference sequence). This CDR3 has 13 residues. The V end lost 7 bases, the J end lost 3 bases, and 13 bases lay between the germline ends. DNA of the CDR3: TGTGCCAGCAAGGAGACAGGCTACTACGAGCAGTACTTC. Translating gives CASKETGYYEQYF.

This chain's CDR3 is CASTPGSSGANVLTF. Written as DNA, the CDR3 is TGCGCCAGCACACCAGGTAGCTCTGGGGCCAACGTCCTGACTTTC. The chain links TRBV5-1 to TRBJ2-6; D is uncertain. This CDR3 is built from 15 residues. Germline CDR1 SGHRS, CDR2 YFSETQ. V was clipped by 6 bases and J by 0 bases, with 10 bases between them.

The table lists this clonotype with many counts. The chain joins TRBV5-1 to TRBJ2-7; no reliable D call. This CDR3 is built from 14 residues. V lost 4 bases and J 6 bases, leaving 17 bases between the germline ends. Germline V gene lookup returns CDR1 SGHRS and CDR2 YFSETQ. In DNA, the CDR3 is TGCGCCAGCAGCCGGGCGGCCCCTGGGCGCGAGCAGTACTTC. Its translation: CASSRAAPGREQYF.

This clonotype has at least ten counts. This chain connects TRBV20-1 to TRBJ2-3; D may be TRBD1 (6 bases). Trimming shortened V by 5 bases and J by 2 bases, and 20 bases separated the two germline ends. Germline V gene data show CDR1 as DFQATT and CDR2 as SNEGSKA (reference sequence). The CDR3 consists of 16 residues. The CDR3 nucleotides read TGCAGTGCTTCTCCCAGCGCGAGGGGGTTCACAGATACGCAGTATTTT. Translation: CSASPSARGFTDTQYF.

This clonotype was observed many times. The rearrangement uses TRBV10-3 and TRBJ1-5, with D maybe TRBD1 (6 bases). Germline lookup yields CDR1 ENHRY and CDR2 SYGVKD. V was shortened by 4 bases and J by 6 bases, with 22 bases between the two germline ends. The CDR3 has 17 amino acids. CDR3 in amino acids: CAISAGSEGGARQPQHF. The CDR3 coding sequence is TGTGCCATCAGTGCAGGGAGTGAAGGGGGAGCTCGTCAGCCCCAGCATTTT.

This clonotype has more than one count but fewer than ten. The chain recombines TRBV2 with TRBJ1-1; maybe TRBD1 (6 bases). The CDR3 covers 14 residues. The ends were cut back, 6 bases at V and 1 base at J, with 12 bases in the middle. Germline assignment: CDR1 SNHLY and CDR2 FYNNEI. The CDR3 protein is CASRSDSWNTEAFF. The CDR3 DNA reads as TGTGCCAGCAGATCGGACAGTTGGAACACTGAAGCTTTCTTT.

V usage is TRBV27 and J usage is TRBJ2-7; D gene ambiguous. Trimming shortened V by 5 bases and J by 7 bases, and 15 bases separated the two germline ends. The germline V gene has CDR1 MNHEY and CDR2 SMNVEV (reference sequence). This CDR3 contains 13 residues. The CDR3 protein is CASSTAAFREQYF. The CDR3 DNA reads as TGTGCCAGCAGTACCGCTGCCTTCCGGGAGCAGTACTTC.

This clonotype was observed a handful of times. The CDR3 sequence is CASSFRGAGNTIYF. The CDR3 DNA follows: TGTGCCAGCAGCTTCCGGGGAGCTGGAAACACCATATATTTT. The chain recombines TRBV5-4 with TRBJ1-3; the D is unclear. This CDR3 comprises 14 residues. V lost 2 bases to trimming and J lost 2 bases, with 8 bases between them. Germline CDR1 SGHNT, CDR2 YYREEE (reference sequence). The full variable domain, in which reference TRBV5-4 and TRBJ1-3 provide the parts outside the CDR3, is ETGVTQSPTHLIKTRGQQVTLRCSSQSGHNTVSWYQQALGQGPQFIFQYYREEENGRGNFPPRFSGLQFPNYSSELNVNALELDDSALYLCASSFRGAGNTIYFGEGSWLTVV.

The table lists this clonotype with many counts. The V call is TRBV6-1, the J call TRBJ2-3; 7 bases fit TRBD1. The germline V gene encodes CDR1 MNHNS and CDR2 SASEGT. The CDR3 length is 15 residues. Unmatched junction bases numbered 2, after V lost 2 bases and J lost 0 bases. CDR3 in amino acids: CASSELTGSTDTQYF. The CDR3 DNA follows: TGTGCCAGCAGTGAATTGACAGGGAGCACAGATACGCAGTATTTT.

This clonotype was found a few times. V gene TRBV24-1 combines with J gene TRBJ2-2; D unresolved. The CDR3 runs to 14 residues. Germline V gene lookup returns CDR1 KGHDR and CDR2 SFDVKD. Trimming removed 5 bases from V and 3 bases from J, with 9 bases in between. This chain's CDR3 is CATSGVRDTGELFF. In DNA form, the CDR3 reads TGTGCCACCAGTGGGGTTAGGGACACCGGGGAGCTGTTTTTT.

This clonotype was seen repeatedly, ten times or more. The chain carries TRBV11-2 and TRBJ2-3; tentative D call: TRBD2 (5 bases). This CDR3 has 16 residues. The V gene's germline CDR1 is SGHAT and CDR2 FQNNGV. Deletions cut 5 bases from V and 4 bases from J, with 19 bases between. CDR3 DNA: TGTGCCAGCAGCCGGACGCCCGTTAATAGCGCAGATACGCAGTATTTT. Amino acids: CASSRTPVNSADTQYF.

The sample holds many counts of this clonotype. The chain is built from TRBV5-1 and TRBJ1-1; no clear D gene. Germline V gene data show CDR1 as SGHRS and CDR2 as YFSETQ. This CDR3 comprises 15 residues. V shed 4 bases and J shed 1 base, with 14 bases lying between them. CDR3 sequence: CASSRAGSSNTEAFF. The CDR3 nucleotides read TGCGCCAGCAGCAGGGCGGGAAGCTCGAACACTGAAGCTTTCTTT.

At least ten counts were recorded for this clonotype. The chain's CDR3 is CASRVGLAGAMSNEQFF. As DNA, the CDR3 is TGTGCCAGCAGGGTCGGTCTAGCGGGAGCGATGAGTAATGAGCAGTTCTTC. This chain joins TRBV2 and TRBJ2-1, with TRBD2 matching over 10 bases. Germline assignment: CDR1 SNHLY and CDR2 FYNNEI. CDR3 length: 17 amino acids. With V trimmed by 6 bases and J by 7 bases, 15 bases remained unmatched.

This clonotype was observed many times. This chain connects TRBV15 to TRBJ2-1; perhaps TRBD2 as D (6 bases). The germline CDR1 and CDR2 sequences are LNHNV and YYDKDF (reference sequence). Trimming pared 1 base from V and 5 bases from J, leaving 15 bases between. The CDR3 has 16 amino acids. The CDR3 DNA follows: TGTGCCACCAGCAGAGGAGCCGGGAGTACGCACAATGAGCAGTTCTTC. Protein: CATSRGAGSTHNEQFF.

This clonotype was counted ten times or more. The chain links TRBV6-1 to TRBJ2-1; D is unclear. The germline V and J ends were trimmed by 7 bases and 0 bases, with 16 bases remaining between them. In germline, CDR1 is MNHNS, CDR2 SASEGT. The CDR3 length is 16 residues. The CDR3 DNA follows: TGTGCCAGCACCCGGATTAAGAGGCCCTCCTACAATGAGCAGTTCTTC. Translating it yields CASTRIKRPSYNEQFF.

Ten or more counts support this clonotype. The chain carries TRBV6-5 and TRBJ2-1, with TRBD2 identical over 8 bases. Losses at the gene ends were 2 bases for V and 0 bases for J; bases not matched to a gene: 15. The CDR3 is 20 amino acids. Per the germline V gene, CDR1 is MNHEY and CDR2 is SVGAGI. In DNA form, the CDR3 reads TGTGCCAGCAGTTACATCCCCCCAGCCCGGGAGGGTAACTCCTACAATGAGCAGTTCTTC. Amino acids: CASSYIPPAREGNSYNEQFF.

This clonotype was recorded at least ten times. The chain employs TRBV12-3 or TRBV12-4 and TRBJ2-1; 7 bases line up with TRBD2. The CDR3 runs to 17 residues. V lost 1 base and J lost 4; bases outside the gene matches: 10. CDR3 DNA: TGTGCCAGCAGTTTAGAGGCGGGAGAAGGGTCTTACAATGAGCAGTTCTTC. Encoded protein: CASSLEAGEGSYNEQFF.

This clonotype was picked up many times. CDR3 in DNA: TGTGCCACCAGTGGAGAGGGGGGCTCCTACAATGAGCAGTTCTTC. This encodes CATSGEGGSYNEQFF. V and J are TRBV24-1 and TRBJ2-1, with D perhaps TRBD1 or TRBD2 (6 bases each). The germline gives CDR1 KGHDR, CDR2 SFDVKD. The V and J ends lost 5 bases and 0 bases respectively, with 10 bases between them. This CDR3 region has 15 residues.

This clonotype was found a few times. The chain combines TRBV5-1 with TRBJ2-7; D not resolved. The V and J ends lost 4 bases and 2 bases respectively, with 10 bases between them. Germline CDR1 is SGHRS and CDR2 is YFSETQ. This CDR3 region has 13 residues. The CDR3 spells CASSVRPTYEQYF. DNA for the CDR3: TGCGCCAGCAGCGTCAGACCGACCTACGAGCAGTACTTC.

Comments on this clonotype: This likely stems from a read error, as it lies one base from a far larger clone. The rearrangement joins TRBV11-3 to TRBJ2-5; D is possibly TRBD1 (6 bases). V was shortened by 4 bases and J by 1 base, with 16 bases between the two germline ends. Germline V gene data show CDR1 as SGHNT and CDR2 as YENEEA. The CDR3 has 16 residues. The CDR3 nucleotides are TGTGCCAGCAGCTCCCAGGGGTTCGCGGGCCAAGAGACCCAGTACTTC. Translated, it gives CASSSQGFAGQETQYF.

Of note for this clonotype: A much larger clone differs by one base, so this may be a read error. This chain connects TRBV12-3 or TRBV12-4 to TRBJ2-5, with 9 bases that match TRBD2. J gave up 4 bases and V 4 bases, and 1 base lay outside the gene matches. The CDR3 has 13 residues. CDR3 in DNA: TGTGCCAGCAGTTCACTAGCGGGAGAGACCCAGTACTTC. Amino acids: CASSSLAGETQYF.

As to this clonotype: A far larger clone is a single base away, which makes a read error likely. This chain uses TRBV27 with TRBJ2-5, with 9 nucleotides matching TRBD1. Unmatched junction bases numbered 9, after V lost 5 bases and J lost 2 bases. Germline-derived CDR1 and CDR2 are MNHEY and SMNVEV (reference sequence). This CDR3 has 16 residues. The CDR3 DNA sequence: TGTGCCAGCAGTGTTCCCGGGACAGGGCAACAAGAGACCCAGTACTTC. Amino acids: CASSVPGTGQQETQYF.

For this clonotype: A read error may explain this, as a much larger clone is one base away. J is TRBJ2-1 and V is TRBV28; TRBD1 aligns across 7 bases. V dropped 3 bases and J dropped 8; count of bases not matched to a gene: 13. CDR3 length equals 16 residues. Germline V gives CDR1 MDHEN, CDR2 SYDVKM. CDR3 DNA sequence: TGTGCCAGCAGTTTCCAGGGACAGAGGGCTGGAGATGAGCAGTTCTTC. Translating it yields CASSFQGQRAGDEQFF.